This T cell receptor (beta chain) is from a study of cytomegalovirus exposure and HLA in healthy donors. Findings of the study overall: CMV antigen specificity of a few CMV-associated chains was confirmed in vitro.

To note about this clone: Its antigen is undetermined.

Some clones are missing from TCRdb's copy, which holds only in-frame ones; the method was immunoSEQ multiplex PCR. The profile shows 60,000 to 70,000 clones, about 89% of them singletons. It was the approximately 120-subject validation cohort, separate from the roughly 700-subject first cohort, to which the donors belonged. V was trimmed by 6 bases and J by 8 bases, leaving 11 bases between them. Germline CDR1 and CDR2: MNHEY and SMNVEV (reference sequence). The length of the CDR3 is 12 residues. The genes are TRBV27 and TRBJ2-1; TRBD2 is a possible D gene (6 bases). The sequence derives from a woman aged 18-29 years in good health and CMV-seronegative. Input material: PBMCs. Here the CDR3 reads CASRRLVHEQFF. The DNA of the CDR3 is TGTGCCAGCAGGAGACTAGTTCATGAGCAGTTCTTC.